The clone carrying this T cell receptor (beta chain) was counted at least ten times. The antigen is undetermined. The record originates from a study of T-cell reconstitution after alpha-beta-depleted transplantation in children. TCRbeta library construction was performed incorporating unique molecular identifiers. TCRdb re-called the PCR reads through MiXCR, storing one row per CDR3 protein. In the table there are about 300,000 distinct CDR3 sequences, almost 8% of which are singletons. General study results and limits: At day 60, the high TCRbeta diversity found in some patients originated from recipient T cells and thymic progenitors that had survived. The origin of alpha-beta T cells about two months after transplant was reportedly several hundred expanded graft clones. Diversity and T-cell counts at one year after transplant derived mostly from new T cells.

The source of this sequence is a female patient aged 2-9 years who had a stem cell transplant for Fanconi anemia, so the T cells may come from the graft donor. This specimen was peripheral blood, taken 360 days after TCRalphabeta/CD19-depleted stem cell transplant.

Here the CDR3 reads CASSFSRTETQYF. The CDR3 bases are TGCGCCAGCAGCTTCTCTAGGACAGAGACCCAGTACTTC. The chain couples TRBV5-1 to TRBJ2-5; D ambiguous. CDR1 is SGHRS and CDR2 is YFSETQ in the germline V gene. The CDR3 length is 13 residues. V was pared by 2 bases and J by 4 bases, with 9 bases between. Together with reference TRBV5-1 and TRBJ2-5, the CDR3 gives the full variable domain: KAGVTQTPRYLIKTRGQQVTLSCSPISGHRSVSWYQQTPGQGLQFLFEYFSETQRNKGNFPGRFSGRQFSNSRSEMNVSTLELGDSALYLCASSFSRTETQYFGPGTRLLVL.